The entry that follows covers one T cell receptor (beta chain) sequence. CDR1 is MNHEY, CDR2 SVGAGI, per germline. This CDR3 region has 14 residues. V gave up 7 bases and J gave up 5 bases; unmatched junction bases: 7. These data belong to a study of blood T cell repertoires in COVID-19. In the study overall: Acute and convalescent COVID-19 samples came from the United States, Italy and Spain. PBMCs, B-cell-depleted T cells, or T cells were the source of the cDNA or gDNA that made up the material.

Authors' methods: Amplification from reference gene primers served as the basis for estimated nucleated cell counts. Sequencing was performed with immunoSEQ multiplex PCR; in TCRdb, only in-frame clones are kept and a portion is missing. The V and J calls and clone size come from that table; D and trimming were worked out from the DNA. Here the sample spans about 230,000 clones, roughly four fifths being singletons. The gene calls are TRBV6-5 and TRBJ1-5, with 8 bases aligning to TRBD1. The receptor's source is a woman aged 50 to 60 with acute or convalescent COVID-19. The specimen was peripheral blood. In DNA, the CDR3 is TGTGCCAGCACGGCGCTACAGGGGGATCAGCCCCAGCATTTT. This translates into CASTALQGDQPQHF.